These T cell receptor beta chains were read from a single sample in a study of shared clonotypes between healthy human individuals. Some clones are missing from TCRdb's copy, which holds only in-frame ones; the method was immunoSEQ multiplex PCR. The sample lists 2,100,000 or so clones; approximately 95% were seen once. The sample comprised naive CD4+ T cells sorted from blood. The origin of the receptors is a man aged 18 to 29 in good health. The CDR3 runs from the conserved cysteine through the conserved F or W. D genes are given only for firm matches. Only some rows state a clone size, as once, few, many or a class for expanded clones.

d_call	j_call	v_call	cdr3_length	clone_size	cdr3_nt	cdr3_aa
-	TRBJ2-3	TRBV11-2	14	-	TGTGCCAGCAGGACGGGACGGAACACAGATACGCAGTATTTT	CASRTGRNTDTQYF
-	TRBJ1-1	TRBV5-4	15	-	TGTGCCAGCAGCCCGTCGTCCGTGCCGAACACTGAAGCTTTCTTT	CASSPSSVPNTEAFF
TRBD1	TRBJ2-3	TRBV30	14	-	TGTGGGGGGGACAGGGGTCTGGGCACAGATACGCAGTATTTT	CGGDRGLGTDTQYF
-	TRBJ1-6	TRBV27	16	-	TGTGCCAGCAGGAAACCAGGCAGCTCCTATAATTCACCCCTCCACTTT	CASRKPGSSYNSPLHF
-	TRBJ1-1	TRBV18	14	few	TGTGCCAGCTCCCAGCAGGGGTTTATCACTGAAGCTTTCTTT	CASSQQGFITEAFF
TRBD1	TRBJ2-1	TRBV11-3	13	-	TGTGCCAGCAGCTTAGGCCCAGAGACAGGGGAGTTCTTC	CASSLGPETGEFF
TRBD1	TRBJ2-5	TRBV9	16	-	TGTGCCAGCAGCCCGACCGGGACAGGGAGGGAAGAGACCCAGTACTTC	CASSPTGTGREETQYF
-	TRBJ2-6	TRBV7-9	19	-	TGTGCCAGCAGCTTATCTAAGACAGGCTCTTTTTCTGGGGCCAACGTCCTGACTTTC	CASSLSKTGSFSGANVLTF
TRBD1	TRBJ2-7	TRBV2	14	-	TGTGCCAGCAGGGGACAGGGACCTACCTACGAGCAGTACTTC	CASRGQGPTYEQYF
-	TRBJ1-1	TRBV5-1	14	once	TGCGCCAGCAGCTTCTCACACGACAACACTGAAGCTTTCTTT	CASSFSHDNTEAFF
TRBD2	TRBJ2-3	TRBV27	14	-	TGTGCCAGCAGACTAGCGGGGCGACCAGATACGCAGTATTTT	CASRLAGRPDTQYF
-	TRBJ1-1	TRBV4-3	15	-	TGCGCCAGCAGCCGGAAACAGGGCCCAGGCGCTGAAGCTTTCTTT	CASSRKQGPGAEAFF
-	TRBJ1-6	TRBV9	18	-	TGTGCCAGCAGCGCCCTCTCTGGGGCCAGCTCCTATAATTCACCCCTCCACTTT	CASSALSGASSYNSPLHF
TRBD1	TRBJ2-1	TRBV4-1	17	-	TGCGCCAGCAGCCAAGAGGGGGGACAGGGGCCTAGGAATGAGCAGTTCTTC	CASSQEGGQGPRNEQFF
-	TRBJ2-4	TRBV18	17	-	TGTGCCAGCTCACCACCGAGGCGATATTCAGCCAAAAACATTCAGTACTTC	CASSPPRRYSAKNIQYF
-	TRBJ1-2	TRBV6-6	13	-	TGTGCCAGCAGCCTTCAGGGCAGGGAGGGCTACACCTTC	CASSLQGREGYTF
TRBD1	TRBJ2-2	TRBV11-2	16	-	TGTGCCAGCAGCCCCTTGGACAGGGCGAACACCGGGGAGCTGTTTTTT	CASSPLDRANTGELFF
-	TRBJ2-7	TRBV5-1	14	-	TGCGCCAGCAGCTTGAACGGAGATACTATGGAGCAGTACTTC	CASSLNGDTMEQYF
-	TRBJ2-1	TRBV9	15	-	TGTGCCAGCAGCGTACTTCCCATGGGGGGCAATGAGCAGTTCTTC	CASSVLPMGGNEQFF
TRBD2	TRBJ2-1	TRBV5-1	16	-	TGCGCCAGCAGCTTGGGCCTAGCGGGGACCTACAATGAGCAGTTCTTC	CASSLGLAGTYNEQFF
-	TRBJ2-7	TRBV6-6	14	-	TGTGCCAGCAGTTACTCAGCCAGCTCTTACGAGCAGTACTTC	CASSYSASSYEQYF
-	TRBJ2-7	TRBV5-1	14	-	TGCGCCAGCAGCCCCGCGGTTGTCCTCGGCGAGCAGTACTTC	CASSPAVVLGEQYF
-	TRBJ1-5	TRBV21-1	15	once	TGTGCCAGCAAACATATAAGGATGCGTGGTCAGCCCCAGCATTTT	CASKHIRMRGQPQHF
-	TRBJ2-7	TRBV7-9	13	-	TGTGCCAGCCGGGAAGATAACCTATACGAGCAGTACTTC	CASREDNLYEQYF
TRBD1	TRBJ1-1	TRBV19	14	once	TGTGCCAGTAGTCTACAGGGGACGAACACTGAAGCTTTCTTT	CASSLQGTNTEAFF
-	TRBJ2-4	TRBV6-1	12	-	TGTGCCAGCAGTGCCCCAGGGGGGCGGCGGTACTTC	CASSAPGGRRYF
-	TRBJ1-1	TRBV29-1	13	-	TGCAGCTCTGGGGAAGGGAAGAACACTGAAGCTTTCTTT	CSSGEGKNTEAFF
-	TRBJ2-6	TRBV5-1	18	-	TGCGCCAGCAGCTTGACAGGCCATAAAGCTCTGGGGGCCAACGTCCTGACTTTC	CASSLTGHKALGANVLTF
-	TRBJ1-2	TRBV19	13	-	TGTGCCAGTAATCGGGTAGGGGACTATGGCTACACCTTC	CASNRVGDYGYTF
-	TRBJ1-1	TRBV7-9	16	-	TGTGCCAGCAGCTTATTGCTGGGGTTACACCACACTGAAGCTTTCTTT	CASSLLLGLHHTEAFF
-	TRBJ2-3	TRBV7-9	12	-	TGTGCCAGCAGCTCTACAGCAGATACGCAGTATTTT	CASSSTADTQYF
TRBD1	TRBJ2-5	TRBV5-1	15	-	TGCGCCAGCAGCTTGGGACAGGGGGACCAAGAGACCCAGTACTTC	CASSLGQGDQETQYF
TRBD1	TRBJ2-7	TRBV30	15	-	TGTGCCTGGAGTCCCGGACAGGATTGGTGGTACGAGCAGTACTTC	CAWSPGQDWWYEQYF
TRBD1	TRBJ2-2	TRBV11-3	15	once	TGTGCCAGCAGCCCGGGACAGGGGGGCACCGGGGAGCTGTTTTTT	CASSPGQGGTGELFF
TRBD2	TRBJ2-2	TRBV28	15	-	TGTGCCAGCAGAGCGGGATCTAAGGACACCGGGGAGCTGTTTTTT	CASRAGSKDTGELFF
TRBD2	TRBJ2-1	TRBV11-2	17	-	TGTGCCAGCAGCTTACGGGTAATTACTAGCGGATACAATGAGCAGTTCTTC	CASSLRVITSGYNEQFF
-	TRBJ1-5	TRBV7-2	15	-	TGTGCCAGCAGCTTAGCCCCTTATAGCAATCAGCCCCAGCATTTT	CASSLAPYSNQPQHF
-	TRBJ1-1	TRBV27	13	-	TGTGCCAGCAGTTTAACTCGGGGGAGTGAAGCTTTCTTT	CASSLTRGSEAFF
TRBD1	TRBJ1-3	TRBV7-2	17	-	TGTGCCAGCAGCCAGGGACAGCCAGGGGCCTCTGGAAACACCATATATTTT	CASSQGQPGASGNTIYF
-	TRBJ1-4	TRBV14	12	-	TGTGCCAGCAGCCATACTATCGAAAAACTGTTTTTT	CASSHTIEKLFF
-	TRBJ2-5	TRBV2	13	-	TGTGCCAGCAGTGAAATCCAGGGAGAGACCCAGTACTTC	CASSEIQGETQYF
-	TRBJ2-2	TRBV4-1	16	-	TGCGCCAGCAGCCAATTCCCACCCCCTGGGACCGGGGAGCTGTTTTTT	CASSQFPPPGTGELFF
TRBD2	TRBJ2-7	TRBV5-1	13	-	TGCGCCAGTGCCAAGAGGGAGGGCTACGAGCAGTACTTC	CASAKREGYEQYF
-	TRBJ2-7	TRBV5-1	15	-	TGCGCCAGCAGCTTGGAAGGGTCCAGCGGCTACGAGCAGTACTTC	CASSLEGSSGYEQYF
TRBD1	TRBJ1-2	TRBV10-3	14	-	TGTGCCATCAGCCGGGACAGGAATTCGCAAGGCTACACCTTC	CAISRDRNSQGYTF
TRBD1	TRBJ2-1	TRBV28	17	-	TGTGCCAGCAGTTCCGCCCCCGGACAGGGGGCCACCAATGAGCAGTTCTTC	CASSSAPGQGATNEQFF